This passage covers 5 T cell receptor beta chains from one sample sequenced in a study of blood T cell repertoires in COVID-19. Measured with immunoSEQ multiplex PCR; TCRdb has only the in-frame clones, and not every one. The sample lists roughly 140,000 clones; roughly 79% were seen once. The sample consisted of peripheral blood. The source of these receptors is a woman aged 55-69 years with acute or convalescent COVID-19.

The rearrangement links TRBV27 to TRBJ2-1; D gene ambiguous. Trimming shortened V by 5 bases and J by 6 bases, and 11 bases separated the two germline ends. The germline CDR1 and CDR2 sequences are MNHEY and SMNVEV (reference sequence). The CDR3 contains 13 residues. CDR3 DNA sequence: TGTGCCAGCAGTCCGTGGGCATTCAATGAGCAGTTCTTC. This translates into CASSPWAFNEQFF.

The CDR3 DNA sequence: TGTGCCAGCAGCCAAGCAGGACAGGGTAATTCACCCCTCCACTTT. It yields the protein CASSQAGQGNSPLHF. V usage is TRBV3-1 (or the pseudogene TRBV3-2) and J usage is TRBJ1-6; TRBD1 matches 8 bases. Germline V gives CDR1 LGHDT, CDR2 YNNKEL (reference sequence). The CDR3 loop spans 15 amino acids. J lost 6 bases, V lost 1 base, and 2 bases had no gene match.

This clone was observed once. This rearrangement joins TRBV29-1 to TRBJ2-7; maybe TRBD1 (6 bases). Germline V gene sequence: CDR1 SQVTM, CDR2 ANQGSEA. CDR3 size: 14 residues. The V gene lost 2 bases and the J gene lost 5 bases, with 16 bases spanning the gap. CDR3 DNA sequence: TGCAGCGTTGAATTGGGCAGGGGAACAGACGAGCAGTACTTC. Its protein product is CSVELGRGTDEQYF.

The chain couples TRBV6-5 to TRBJ1-2; 10 bases fit TRBD1. V was pared by 10 bases and J by 3 bases, with 11 bases of the junction left unmatched. CDR1 is MNHEY and CDR2 is SVGAGI in the germline V gene. There are 15 residues in the CDR3. The CDR3 region is CATTPTGGADYGYTF. Written as DNA, the CDR3 is TGTGCCACAACCCCGACAGGGGGCGCCGACTATGGCTACACCTTC.

The CDR3, as DNA: TGTGCCAGCAGTGCCACCCCGCGGGGTACCAATTCACCCCTCCACTTT. It encodes CASSATPRGTNSPLHF. The chain uses TRBV27 and TRBJ1-6; D gene unclear. The length of the CDR3 is 16 residues. V dropped 5 bases and J dropped 7 bases, with 18 bases sitting between them. The germline V gene encodes CDR1 MNHEY and CDR2 SMNVEV (reference sequence).